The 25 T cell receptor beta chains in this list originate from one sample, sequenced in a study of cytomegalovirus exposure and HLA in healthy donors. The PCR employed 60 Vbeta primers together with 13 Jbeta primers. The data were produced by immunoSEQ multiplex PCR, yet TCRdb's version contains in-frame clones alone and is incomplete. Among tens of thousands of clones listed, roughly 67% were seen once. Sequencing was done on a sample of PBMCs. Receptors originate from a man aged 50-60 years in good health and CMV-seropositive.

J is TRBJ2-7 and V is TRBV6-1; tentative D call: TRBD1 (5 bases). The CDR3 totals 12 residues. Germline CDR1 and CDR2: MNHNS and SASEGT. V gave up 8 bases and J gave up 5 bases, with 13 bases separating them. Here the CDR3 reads CASEAGHDEQYF. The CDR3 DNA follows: TGTGCCAGCGAGGCAGGGCACGACGAGCAGTACTTC.

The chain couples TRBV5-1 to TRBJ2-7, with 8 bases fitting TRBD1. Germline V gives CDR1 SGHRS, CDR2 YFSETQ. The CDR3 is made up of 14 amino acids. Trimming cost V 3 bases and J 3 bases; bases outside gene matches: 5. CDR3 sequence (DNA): TGCGCCAGCAGCTCCGGGACAGGACTCTACGAGCAGTACTTC. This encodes CASSSGTGLYEQYF.

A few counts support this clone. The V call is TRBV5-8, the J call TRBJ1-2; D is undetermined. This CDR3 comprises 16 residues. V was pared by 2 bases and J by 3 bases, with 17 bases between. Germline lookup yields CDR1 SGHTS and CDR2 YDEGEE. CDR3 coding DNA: TGTGCCAGCAGCTTACTCTCTGCCGGGGTTGACTATGGCTACACCTTC. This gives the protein CASSLLSAGVDYGYTF.

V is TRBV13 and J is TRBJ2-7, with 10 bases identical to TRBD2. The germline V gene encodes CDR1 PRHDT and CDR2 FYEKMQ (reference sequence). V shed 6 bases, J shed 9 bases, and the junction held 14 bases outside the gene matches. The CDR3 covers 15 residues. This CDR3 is CASSLLSGGYPRQYF. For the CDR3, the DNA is TGTGCCAGCAGTCTCCTTAGCGGGGGGTACCCACGGCAGTACTTC.

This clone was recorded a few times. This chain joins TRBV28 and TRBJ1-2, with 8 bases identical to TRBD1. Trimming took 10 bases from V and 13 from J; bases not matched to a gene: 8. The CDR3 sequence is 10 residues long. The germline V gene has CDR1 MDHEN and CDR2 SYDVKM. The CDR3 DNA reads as TGTGCCATTCCTCGACAGGGGTCCACCTTC. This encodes CAIPRQGSTF.

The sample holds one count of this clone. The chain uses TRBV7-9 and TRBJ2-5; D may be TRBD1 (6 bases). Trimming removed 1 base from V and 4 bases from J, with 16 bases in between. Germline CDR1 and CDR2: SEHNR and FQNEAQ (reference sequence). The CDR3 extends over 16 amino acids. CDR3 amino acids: CASSLGAGVGGETQYF. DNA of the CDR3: TGTGCCAGCAGCTTAGGTGCAGGGGTCGGAGGAGAGACCCAGTACTTC.

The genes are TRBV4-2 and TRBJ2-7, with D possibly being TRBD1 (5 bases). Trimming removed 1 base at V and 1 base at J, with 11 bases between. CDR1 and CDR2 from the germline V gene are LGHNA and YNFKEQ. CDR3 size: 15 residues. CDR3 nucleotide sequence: TGTGCCAGCAGCCAAGCCTCAGGGTCTTCCTACGAGCAGTACTTC. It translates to CASSQASGSSYEQYF.

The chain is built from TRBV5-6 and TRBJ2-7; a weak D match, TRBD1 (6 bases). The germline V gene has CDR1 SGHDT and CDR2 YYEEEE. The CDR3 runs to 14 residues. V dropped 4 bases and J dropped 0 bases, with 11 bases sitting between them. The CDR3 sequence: CASSRGTLSYEQYF. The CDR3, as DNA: TGTGCCAGCAGCCGAGGGACACTCTCCTACGAGCAGTACTTC.

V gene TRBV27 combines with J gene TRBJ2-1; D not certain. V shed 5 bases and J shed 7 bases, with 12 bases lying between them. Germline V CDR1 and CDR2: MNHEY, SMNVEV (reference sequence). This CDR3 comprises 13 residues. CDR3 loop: CASSPSPPNEQFF. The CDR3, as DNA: TGTGCCAGCAGTCCTAGTCCCCCTAATGAGCAGTTCTTC.

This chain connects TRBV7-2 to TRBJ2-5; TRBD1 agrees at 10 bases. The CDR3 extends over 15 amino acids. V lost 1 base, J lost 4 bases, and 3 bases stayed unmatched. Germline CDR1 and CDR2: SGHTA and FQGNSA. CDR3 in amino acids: CASSLGDRGGETQYF. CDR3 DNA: TGTGCCAGCAGCTTAGGGGACAGGGGAGGAGAGACCCAGTACTTC.

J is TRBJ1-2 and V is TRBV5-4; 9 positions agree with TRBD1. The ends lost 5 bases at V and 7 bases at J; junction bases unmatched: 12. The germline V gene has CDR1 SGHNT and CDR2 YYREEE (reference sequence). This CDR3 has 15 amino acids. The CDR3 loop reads CASRIDRGSRFGYTF. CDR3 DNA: TGTGCCAGCAGGATCGACAGGGGGAGCAGGTTTGGCTACACCTTC.

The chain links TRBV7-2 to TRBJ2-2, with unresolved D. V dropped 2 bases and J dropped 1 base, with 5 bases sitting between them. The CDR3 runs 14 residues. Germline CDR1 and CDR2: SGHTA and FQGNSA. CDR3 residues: CASSLLRNTGELFF. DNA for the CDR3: TGTGCCAGCAGCTTACTGCGGAACACCGGGGAGCTGTTTTTT.

The CDR3 protein is CASSAGGFYEQYF. The CDR3 DNA reads as TGTGCCAGTAGCGCAGGGGGCTTCTACGAGCAGTACTTC. The V gene is TRBV19, the J gene TRBJ2-7, with 8 bases matching TRBD1. This CDR3 has 13 amino acids. Germline V gene data show CDR1 as LNHDA and CDR2 as SQIVND (reference sequence). V lost 6 bases to trimming and J lost 3 bases; unmatched junction nucleotides: 4.

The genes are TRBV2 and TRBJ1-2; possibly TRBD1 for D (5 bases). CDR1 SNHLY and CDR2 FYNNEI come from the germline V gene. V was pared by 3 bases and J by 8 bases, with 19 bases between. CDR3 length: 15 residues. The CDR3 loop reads CASSEVRTFLGGYTF. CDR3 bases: TGTGCCAGCAGTGAGGTTAGGACATTTCTTGGGGGCTACACCTTC.

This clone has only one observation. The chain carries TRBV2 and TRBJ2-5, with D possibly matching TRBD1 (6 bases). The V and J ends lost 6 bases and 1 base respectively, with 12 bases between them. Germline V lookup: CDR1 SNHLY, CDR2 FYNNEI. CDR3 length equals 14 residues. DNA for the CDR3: TGTGCCAGCAGAGAACTGACAGGCCAAGAGACCCAGTACTTC. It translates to CASRELTGQETQYF.

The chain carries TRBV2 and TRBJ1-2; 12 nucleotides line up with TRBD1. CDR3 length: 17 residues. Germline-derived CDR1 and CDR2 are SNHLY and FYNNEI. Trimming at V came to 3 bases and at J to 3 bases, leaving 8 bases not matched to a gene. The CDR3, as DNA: TGTGCCAGCAGTGATATGGGACAGGGGGCTGGTGACTATGGCTACACCTTC. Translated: CASSDMGQGAGDYGYTF.

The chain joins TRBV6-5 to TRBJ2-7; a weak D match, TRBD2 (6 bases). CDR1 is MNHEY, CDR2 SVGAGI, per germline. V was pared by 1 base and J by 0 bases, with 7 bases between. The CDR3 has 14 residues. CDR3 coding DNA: TGTGCCAGCAGTTACTACGGGAGCTCCTACGAGCAGTACTTC. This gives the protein CASSYYGSSYEQYF.

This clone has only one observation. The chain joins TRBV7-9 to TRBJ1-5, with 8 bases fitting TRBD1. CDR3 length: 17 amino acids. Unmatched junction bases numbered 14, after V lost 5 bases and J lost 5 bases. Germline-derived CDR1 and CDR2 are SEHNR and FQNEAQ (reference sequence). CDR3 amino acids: CASSPTLQGARDQPQHF. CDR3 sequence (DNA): TGTGCCAGCAGCCCCACTTTGCAGGGGGCGCGGGATCAGCCCCAGCATTTT.

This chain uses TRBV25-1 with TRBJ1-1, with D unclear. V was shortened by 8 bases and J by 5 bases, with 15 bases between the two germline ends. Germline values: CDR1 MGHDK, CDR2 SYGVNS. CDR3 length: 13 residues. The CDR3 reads CASGGNGYTEAFF. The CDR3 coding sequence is TGTGCCAGCGGAGGAAACGGATATACTGAAGCTTTCTTT. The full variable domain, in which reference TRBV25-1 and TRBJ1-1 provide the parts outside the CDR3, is EADIYQTPRYLVIGTGKKITLECSQTMGHDKMYWYQQDPGMELHLIHYSYGVNSTEKGDLSSESTVSRIRTEHFPLTLESARPSHTSQYLCASGGNGYTEAFFGQGTRLTVV.

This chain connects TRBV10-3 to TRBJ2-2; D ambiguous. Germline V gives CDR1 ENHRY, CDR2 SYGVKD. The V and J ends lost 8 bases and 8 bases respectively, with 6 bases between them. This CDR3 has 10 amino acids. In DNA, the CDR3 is TGTGCCATCTGGGCAGGGGAGCTGTTTTTT. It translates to CAIWAGELFF.

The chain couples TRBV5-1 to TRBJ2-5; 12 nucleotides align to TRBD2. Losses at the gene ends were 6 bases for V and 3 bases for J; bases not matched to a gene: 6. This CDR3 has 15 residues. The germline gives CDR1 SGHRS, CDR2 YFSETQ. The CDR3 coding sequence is TGCGCCAGCACTAGCGGGGGGGCAGGGGAAGAGACCCAGTACTTC. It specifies CASTSGGAGEETQYF.

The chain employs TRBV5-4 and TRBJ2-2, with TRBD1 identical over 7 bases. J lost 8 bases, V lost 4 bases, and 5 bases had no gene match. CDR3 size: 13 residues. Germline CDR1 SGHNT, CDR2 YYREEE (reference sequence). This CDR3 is CASSEARGGELFF. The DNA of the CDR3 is TGTGCCAGCAGCGAAGCCAGGGGGGGGGAGCTGTTTTTT.

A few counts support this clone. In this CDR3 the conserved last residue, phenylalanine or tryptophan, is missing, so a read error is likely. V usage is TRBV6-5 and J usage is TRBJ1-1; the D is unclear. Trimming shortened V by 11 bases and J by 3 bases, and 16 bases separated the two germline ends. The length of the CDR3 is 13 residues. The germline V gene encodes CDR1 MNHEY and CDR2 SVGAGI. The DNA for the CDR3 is TGTGCCTCGTGGTGGGCGTCTGACACTGAAGCTTTCGTT. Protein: CASWWASDTEAFV.

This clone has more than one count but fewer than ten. The CDR3 protein is CASSYSIQIGGEQFF. In DNA form, the CDR3 reads TGTGCCAGCAGTTACTCGATACAAATCGGGGGTGAGCAGTTCTTC. V usage is TRBV6-6 and J usage is TRBJ2-1; the D gene is possibly TRBD2 (6 bases). The V gene lost 0 bases and the J gene lost 9 bases, with 15 bases spanning the gap. CDR1 MNHNY and CDR2 SVGAGI come from the germline V gene (reference sequence). The CDR3 has 15 amino acids.

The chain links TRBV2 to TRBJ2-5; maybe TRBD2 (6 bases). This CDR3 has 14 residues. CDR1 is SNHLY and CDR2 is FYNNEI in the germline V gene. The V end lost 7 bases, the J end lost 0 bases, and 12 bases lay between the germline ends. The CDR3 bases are TGTGCCAGCAATCGGCGGGGAGACCAAGAGACCCAGTACTTC. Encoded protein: CASNRRGDQETQYF.